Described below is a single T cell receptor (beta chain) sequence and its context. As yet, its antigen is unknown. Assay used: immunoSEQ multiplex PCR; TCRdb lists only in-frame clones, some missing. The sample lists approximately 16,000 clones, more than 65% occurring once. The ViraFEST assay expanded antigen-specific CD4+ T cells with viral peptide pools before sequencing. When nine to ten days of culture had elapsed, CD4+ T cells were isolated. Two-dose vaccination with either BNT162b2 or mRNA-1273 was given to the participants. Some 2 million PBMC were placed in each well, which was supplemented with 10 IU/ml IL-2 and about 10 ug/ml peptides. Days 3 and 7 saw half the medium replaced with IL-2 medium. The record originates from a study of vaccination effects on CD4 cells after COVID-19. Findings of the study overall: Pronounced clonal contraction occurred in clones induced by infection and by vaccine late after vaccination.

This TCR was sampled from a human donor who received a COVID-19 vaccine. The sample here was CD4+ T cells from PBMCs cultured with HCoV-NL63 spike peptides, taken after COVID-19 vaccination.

The CDR3 is CASSDLTSNTQTQYF. The CDR3, as DNA: TGTGCCAGCAGCGACCTGACTAGCAACACCCAGACCCAGTACTTC. J is TRBJ2-5 and V is TRBV25-1, with 7 bases lining up with TRBD2. V lost 6 bases to trimming and J lost 6 bases; unmatched junction nucleotides: 13. This CDR3 region has 15 residues. The germline V gene encodes CDR1 MGHDK and CDR2 SYGVNS.